These T cell receptor beta chains were read from a single sample in a study of identical twins. Using its own MiXCR run on the 5' RACE reads, TCRdb lists one record per CDR3 protein. The sample contains about 900,000 distinct CDR3 sequences, around 12% of which appear only once. The same data also went into a second study, on yellow fever vaccine responses in identical twins.

Sequencing was carried out using PBMCs. These receptors all come from a woman in her late teens or twenties in good health. The CDR3 runs from the conserved cysteine through the conserved F or W. Fields, in order: V gene, clone size, D gene, J gene, CDR3 DNA, CDR3 protein. The D gene is left open where the match is weak. Only some rows state a clone size, as once, few, many or a class for expanded clones.

V gene: TRBV9; clone size: .; D gene: .; J gene: TRBJ2-4; CDR3 DNA: TGTGCCAGCAGCGTAGACGTCGGGGTAGCCAAAAACATTCAGTACTTC; CDR3 protein: CASSVDVGVAKNIQYF
V gene: TRBV5-1; clone size: few; D gene: TRBD2; J gene: TRBJ2-2; CDR3 DNA: TGCGCCAGCAGCTCCGGACTAGCGGGCCTTAACACCGGGGAGCTGTTTTTT; CDR3 protein: CASSSGLAGLNTGELFF
V gene: TRBV7-3; clone size: .; D gene: .; J gene: TRBJ2-1; CDR3 DNA: TGTGCCAGCAGTCCGACTAGAGGGATGTACAATGAGCAGTTCTTC; CDR3 protein: CASSPTRGMYNEQFF
V gene: TRBV7-6; clone size: .; D gene: TRBD2; J gene: TRBJ2-1; CDR3 DNA: TGTGCCAGCACCCCATTGCGCGGGGGGGACAATGAGCAGTTCTTC; CDR3 protein: CASTPLRGGDNEQFF
V gene: TRBV20-1; clone size: .; D gene: .; J gene: TRBJ2-3; CDR3 DNA: TGCAGTGTTATCCCCAGCACAGATACGCAGTATTTT; CDR3 protein: CSVIPSTDTQYF
V gene: TRBV9; clone size: few; D gene: TRBD1; J gene: TRBJ2-7; CDR3 DNA: TGTGCCAGCAGCGTTACAGGGGTAGAGCAGTACTTC; CDR3 protein: CASSVTGVEQYF
V gene: TRBV24-1; clone size: .; D gene: TRBD1; J gene: TRBJ2-1; CDR3 DNA: TGTGCCACCAGTGATGAGTCAGGGGGCAAGTTCTTC; CDR3 protein: CATSDESGGKFF
V gene: TRBV6-5; clone size: few; D gene: .; J gene: TRBJ2-6; CDR3 DNA: TGTGCCAGCAGTTATTCCCCCCACCAGGGTTTTGGGGCCAACGTCCTGACTTTC; CDR3 protein: CASSYSPHQGFGANVLTF
V gene: TRBV11-1; clone size: few; D gene: .; J gene: TRBJ2-3; CDR3 DNA: TGTGCCAGCAGCTCGGATTACAAGACCGCCCCTAGCACAGATACGCAGTATTTT; CDR3 protein: CASSSDYKTAPSTDTQYF
V gene: TRBV29-1; clone size: few; D gene: .; J gene: TRBJ2-3; CDR3 DNA: TGCAGCGTTGAAGGGGTTAGCACAGATACGCAGTATTTT; CDR3 protein: CSVEGVSTDTQYF
V gene: TRBV24-1; clone size: few; D gene: TRBD1; J gene: TRBJ2-3; CDR3 DNA: TGTGCCACCAGTGGAAGAGGGACAGGGGGCACAGATACGCAGTATTTT; CDR3 protein: CATSGRGTGGTDTQYF
V gene: TRBV7-9; clone size: .; D gene: .; J gene: TRBJ2-3; CDR3 DNA: TGTGCCAGCAGCCCACCGGGACTCACCACAGATACGCAGTATTTT; CDR3 protein: CASSPPGLTTDTQYF
V gene: TRBV5-1; clone size: few; D gene: TRBD2; J gene: TRBJ2-1; CDR3 DNA: TGCGCCAGCAGCCTAGACACTTGGCGGGGGGGTAATTTCGAGGTCAATGAGCAGTTCTTC; CDR3 protein: CASSLDTWRGGNFEVNEQFF
V gene: TRBV3-1; clone size: .; D gene: TRBD1; J gene: TRBJ1-5; CDR3 DNA: TGTGCCAGCAGCTCCGGACAGGGTTATAGCAATCAGCCCCAGCATTTT; CDR3 protein: CASSSGQGYSNQPQHF
V gene: TRBV20-1; clone size: .; D gene: .; J gene: TRBJ1-1; CDR3 DNA: TGCAGTGCTAGCCCCCAACCGGACACTGAAGCTTTCTTT; CDR3 protein: CSASPQPDTEAFF
V gene: TRBV2; clone size: .; D gene: .; J gene: TRBJ2-1; CDR3 DNA: TGTGCCAGCAGGTTAGGGACGCCTGAGCAGTTCTTC; CDR3 protein: CASRLGTPEQFF
V gene: TRBV28; clone size: few; D gene: TRBD2; J gene: TRBJ2-1; CDR3 DNA: TGTGCCACCCGACTAGCGGGCAATGAGCAGTTCTTC; CDR3 protein: CATRLAGNEQFF
V gene: TRBV5-6; clone size: .; D gene: .; J gene: TRBJ2-1; CDR3 DNA: TGTGCCAGCAGCGCCGGCCCCAATGAGCAGTTCTTC; CDR3 protein: CASSAGPNEQFF
V gene: TRBV9; clone size: few; D gene: .; J gene: TRBJ2-1; CDR3 DNA: TGTGCCAGCAGCAACAGGGACCGGGGGGATGAGCAGTTCTTC; CDR3 protein: CASSNRDRGDEQFF
V gene: TRBV20-1; clone size: few; D gene: TRBD1; J gene: TRBJ1-1; CDR3 DNA: TGCAGTGGCCAGGGGGCGGTGAACACTGAAGCTTTCTTT; CDR3 protein: CSGQGAVNTEAFF
V gene: TRBV2; clone size: .; D gene: TRBD1; J gene: TRBJ1-5; CDR3 DNA: TGTGCCAGCAGTGAATGGGGGACAGATAATCAGCCCCAGCATTTT; CDR3 protein: CASSEWGTDNQPQHF
V gene: TRBV10-3; clone size: few; D gene: .; J gene: TRBJ2-6; CDR3 DNA: TGTGCCAGTCGGCTGCAGCTCTCTGGGGCCAACGTCCTGACTTTC; CDR3 protein: CASRLQLSGANVLTF
V gene: TRBV6-2/TRBV6-3; clone size: few; D gene: .; J gene: TRBJ2-7; CDR3 DNA: TGTGCCAGCAGTTACAGACCCTACGAGCAGTACTTC; CDR3 protein: CASSYRPYEQYF
V gene: TRBV5-1; clone size: .; D gene: TRBD1; J gene: TRBJ2-3; CDR3 DNA: TGCGCCAGCAGCTCCCGGACAGGGGTTAGCACAGATACGCAGTATTTT; CDR3 protein: CASSSRTGVSTDTQYF
V gene: TRBV6-1; clone size: few; D gene: .; J gene: TRBJ1-1; CDR3 DNA: TGTGCCAGCAGTGGACCGCAGGGCACTGAAGCTTTCTTT; CDR3 protein: CASSGPQGTEAFF
V gene: TRBV19; clone size: few; D gene: .; J gene: TRBJ1-4; CDR3 DNA: TGTGCCAGTAGTCGGGGTGGGACGTTTGAAAAACTGTTTTTT; CDR3 protein: CASSRGGTFEKLFF
V gene: TRBV6-6; clone size: many; D gene: .; J gene: TRBJ2-1; CDR3 DNA: TGTGCCAGCAGTTACAGGCTTGATTGGTTCTTC; CDR3 protein: CASSYRLDWFF
V gene: TRBV11-3; clone size: .; D gene: TRBD2; J gene: TRBJ2-1; CDR3 DNA: TGTGCCAGCAGCCCCCTCGCGGGAGCAGACTACAATGAGCAGTTCTTC; CDR3 protein: CASSPLAGADYNEQFF
V gene: TRBV7-4; clone size: .; D gene: TRBD1; J gene: TRBJ1-1; CDR3 DNA: TGTGCCAGCAGCTTAAAGGGGGCCAGGGGTCGGAACACTGAAGCTTTCTTT; CDR3 protein: CASSLKGARGRNTEAFF
V gene: TRBV6-1; clone size: few; D gene: TRBD1; J gene: TRBJ1-4; CDR3 DNA: TGTGCCAGCAGCTCAGGGGGCGCAGGTGAAAAACTGTTTTTT; CDR3 protein: CASSSGGAGEKLFF
V gene: TRBV5-6; clone size: .; D gene: TRBD2; J gene: TRBJ2-1; CDR3 DNA: TGTGCCAGCAGCCTGGGGACTAGCGGGAAAATCTACAATGAGCAGTTCTTC; CDR3 protein: CASSLGTSGKIYNEQFF
V gene: TRBV7-2; clone size: few; D gene: .; J gene: TRBJ2-2; CDR3 DNA: TGTGCCAGCAGCTTAGGAGGCCGAATCGGGGAGCTGTTTTTT; CDR3 protein: CASSLGGRIGELFF
V gene: TRBV5-1; clone size: many; D gene: TRBD1; J gene: TRBJ2-2; CDR3 DNA: TGCGCCAGCAGAGAGGCGGACAGGGGCTGGACCGGGGAGCTGTTTTTT; CDR3 protein: CASREADRGWTGELFF
V gene: TRBV27; clone size: .; D gene: .; J gene: TRBJ2-1; CDR3 DNA: TGTGCCAGCAGCGGCAGGGGTTACTCCTACAATGAGCAGTTCTTC; CDR3 protein: CASSGRGYSYNEQFF
V gene: TRBV12-3/TRBV12-4; clone size: .; D gene: .; J gene: TRBJ1-3; CDR3 DNA: TGTGCCAGCAGTTTAGATGGCCCAAGCTCTGGAAACACCATATATTTT; CDR3 protein: CASSLDGPSSGNTIYF
V gene: TRBV6-5; clone size: few; D gene: .; J gene: TRBJ2-1; CDR3 DNA: TGTGCCAGCAGTTACGCTGGGGGGAACTCCTACAATGAGCAGTTCTTC; CDR3 protein: CASSYAGGNSYNEQFF
V gene: TRBV10-2; clone size: few; D gene: TRBD1; J gene: TRBJ2-2; CDR3 DNA: TGCGCCAGCAGTGCCCCGGACAGGATTAACACCGGGGAGCTGTTTTTT; CDR3 protein: CASSAPDRINTGELFF
V gene: TRBV10-1; clone size: .; D gene: .; J gene: TRBJ2-7; CDR3 DNA: TGCGCCAGCAGTCCCCCGCTGCGATACGAGCAGTACTTC; CDR3 protein: CASSPPLRYEQYF
V gene: TRBV20-1; clone size: few; D gene: TRBD1; J gene: TRBJ2-3; CDR3 DNA: TGCAGTGCTAGTTCCGGGACAGCCAGCACAGATACGCAGTATTTT; CDR3 protein: CSASSGTASTDTQYF
V gene: TRBV20-1; clone size: .; D gene: .; J gene: TRBJ2-7; CDR3 DNA: TGCAGTGCAGACGACAGCGCTCACTACGAGCAGTACTTC; CDR3 protein: CSADDSAHYEQYF
V gene: TRBV12-3/TRBV12-4; clone size: .; D gene: .; J gene: TRBJ2-7; CDR3 DNA: TGTGCCAGCAGTTTAAGGGCAGGGGACGAGCAGTACTTC; CDR3 protein: CASSLRAGDEQYF
V gene: TRBV28; clone size: .; D gene: TRBD2; J gene: TRBJ2-5; CDR3 DNA: TGTGCCAGCAGCCTCGCTCCGGGGGGGGGGCAAGAGACCCAGTACTTC; CDR3 protein: CASSLAPGGGQETQYF
V gene: TRBV5-1; clone size: .; D gene: .; J gene: TRBJ2-3; CDR3 DNA: TGCGCCAGCAGCTTGGAAGGGGCTAGCTGGGATACGCAGTATTTT; CDR3 protein: CASSLEGASWDTQYF
V gene: TRBV12-3/TRBV12-4; clone size: .; D gene: TRBD2; J gene: TRBJ2-1; CDR3 DNA: TGTGCCAGCAGGGCCCTAGCGGGGGGAGACAATGAGCAGTTCTTC; CDR3 protein: CASRALAGGDNEQFF
V gene: TRBV12-3/TRBV12-4; clone size: many; D gene: TRBD2; J gene: TRBJ2-2; CDR3 DNA: TGTGCCAGCTGTTTTGGTCCGTCGTACGGGACTAGAGATACCGGGGAGCTGTTTTTT; CDR3 protein: CASCFGPSYGTRDTGELFF
V gene: TRBV20-1; clone size: .; D gene: TRBD2; J gene: TRBJ2-3; CDR3 DNA: TGCAGTGCTAGAGATTTACTAGCGGGGGGCCACTCTAGCACAGATACGCAGTATTTT; CDR3 protein: CSARDLLAGGHSSTDTQYF
V gene: TRBV4-1; clone size: .; D gene: .; J gene: TRBJ2-2; CDR3 DNA: TGCGCCAGCAGCTACGCTCAGAACACCGGGGAGCTGTTTTTT; CDR3 protein: CASSYAQNTGELFF
V gene: TRBV5-1; clone size: few; D gene: .; J gene: TRBJ2-1; CDR3 DNA: TGCGCCAGCAGCTTGGGTTTACAGAACAATGAGCAGTTCTTC; CDR3 protein: CASSLGLQNNEQFF